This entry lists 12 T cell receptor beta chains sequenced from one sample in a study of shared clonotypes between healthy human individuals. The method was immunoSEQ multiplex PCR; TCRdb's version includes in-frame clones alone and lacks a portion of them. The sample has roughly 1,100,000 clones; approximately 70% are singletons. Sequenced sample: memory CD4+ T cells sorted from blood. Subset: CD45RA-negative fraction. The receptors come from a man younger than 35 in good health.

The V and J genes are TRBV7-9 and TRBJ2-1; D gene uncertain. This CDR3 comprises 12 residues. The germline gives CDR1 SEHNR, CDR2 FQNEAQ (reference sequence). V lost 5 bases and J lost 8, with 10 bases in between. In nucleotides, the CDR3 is TGTGCCAGCAGCCGGGTCGTGGATGAGCAGTTCTTC. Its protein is CASSRVVDEQFF.

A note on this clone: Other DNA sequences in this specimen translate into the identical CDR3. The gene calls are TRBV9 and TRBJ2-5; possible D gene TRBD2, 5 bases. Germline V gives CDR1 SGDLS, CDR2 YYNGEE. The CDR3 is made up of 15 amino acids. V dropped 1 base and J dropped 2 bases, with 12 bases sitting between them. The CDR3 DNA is TGTGCCAGCAGCGTAAGGTTAGGAGGACAAGAGACCCAGTACTTC. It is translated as CASSVRLGGQETQYF.

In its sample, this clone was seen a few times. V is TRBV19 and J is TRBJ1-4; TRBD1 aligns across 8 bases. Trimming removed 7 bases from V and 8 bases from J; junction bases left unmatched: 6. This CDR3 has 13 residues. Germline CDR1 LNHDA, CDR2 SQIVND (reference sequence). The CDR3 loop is CASMDRAGEKLFF. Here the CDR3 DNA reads TGTGCCAGTATGGACAGGGCAGGGGAAAAACTGTTTTTT. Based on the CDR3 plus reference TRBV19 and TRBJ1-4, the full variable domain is DGGITQSPKYLFRKEGQNVTLSCEQNLNHDAMYWYRQDPGQGLRLIYYSQIVNDFQKGDIAEGYSVSREKKESFPLTVTSAQKNPTAFYLCASMDRAGEKLFFGSGTQLSVL.

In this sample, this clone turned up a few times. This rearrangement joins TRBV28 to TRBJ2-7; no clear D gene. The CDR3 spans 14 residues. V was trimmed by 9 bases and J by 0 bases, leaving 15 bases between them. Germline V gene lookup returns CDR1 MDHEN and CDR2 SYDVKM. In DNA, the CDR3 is TGTGCCAGTATAAACCCTAGGCCCTCCTACGAGCAGTACTTC. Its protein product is CASINPRPSYEQYF.

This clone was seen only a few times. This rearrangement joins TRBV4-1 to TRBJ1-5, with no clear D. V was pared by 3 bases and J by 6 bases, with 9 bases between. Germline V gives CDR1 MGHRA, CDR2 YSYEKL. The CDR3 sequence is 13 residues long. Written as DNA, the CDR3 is TGCGCCAGCAGCCAGGAAGGAGTTCAGCCCCAGCATTTT. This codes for CASSQEGVQPQHF.

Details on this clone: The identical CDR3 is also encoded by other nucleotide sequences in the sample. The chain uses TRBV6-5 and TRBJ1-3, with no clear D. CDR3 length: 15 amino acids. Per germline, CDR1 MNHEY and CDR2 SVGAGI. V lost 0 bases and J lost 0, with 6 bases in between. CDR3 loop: CASSYSGGSGNTIYF. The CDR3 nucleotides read TGTGCCAGCAGTTACTCCGGCGGCTCTGGAAACACCATATATTTT.

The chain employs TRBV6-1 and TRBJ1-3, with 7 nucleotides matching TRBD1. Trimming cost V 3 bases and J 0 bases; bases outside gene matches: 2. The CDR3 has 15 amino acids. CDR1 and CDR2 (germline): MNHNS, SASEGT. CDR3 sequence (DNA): TGTGCCAGCAGTGAGACAGGGTCCTCTGGAAACACCATATATTTT. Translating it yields CASSETGSSGNTIYF.

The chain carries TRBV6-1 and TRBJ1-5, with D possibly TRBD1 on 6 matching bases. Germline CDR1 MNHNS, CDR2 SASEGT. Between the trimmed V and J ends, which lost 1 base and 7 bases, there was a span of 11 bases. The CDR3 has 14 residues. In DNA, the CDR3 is TGTGCCAGCAGTGAAGGGACAGTGGGGCAGCCCCAGCATTTT. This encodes CASSEGTVGQPQHF.

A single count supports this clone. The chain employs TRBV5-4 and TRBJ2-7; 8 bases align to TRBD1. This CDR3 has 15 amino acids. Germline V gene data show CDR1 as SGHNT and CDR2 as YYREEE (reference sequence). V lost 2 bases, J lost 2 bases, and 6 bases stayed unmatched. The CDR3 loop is CASSFPGGLTYEQYF. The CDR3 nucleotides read TGTGCCAGCAGCTTTCCAGGGGGCTTAACCTACGAGCAGTACTTC. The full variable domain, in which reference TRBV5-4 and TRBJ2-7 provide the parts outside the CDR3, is ETGVTQSPTHLIKTRGQQVTLRCSSQSGHNTVSWYQQALGQGPQFIFQYYREEENGRGNFPPRFSGLQFPNYSSELNVNALELDDSALYLCASSFPGGLTYEQYFGPGTRLTVT.

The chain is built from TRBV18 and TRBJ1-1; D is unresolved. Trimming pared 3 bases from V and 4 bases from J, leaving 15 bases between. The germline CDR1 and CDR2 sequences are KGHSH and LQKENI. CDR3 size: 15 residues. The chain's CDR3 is CASSPPAGRSTEAFF. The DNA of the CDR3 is TGTGCCAGCTCACCCCCCGCAGGACGATCCACTGAAGCTTTCTTT.

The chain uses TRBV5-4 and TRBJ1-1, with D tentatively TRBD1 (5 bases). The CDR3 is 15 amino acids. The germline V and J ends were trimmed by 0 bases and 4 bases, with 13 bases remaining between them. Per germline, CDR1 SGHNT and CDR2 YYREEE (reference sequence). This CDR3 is CASSLVAGLSTEAFF. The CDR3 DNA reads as TGTGCCAGCAGCTTGGTGGCAGGGCTATCCACTGAAGCTTTCTTT.

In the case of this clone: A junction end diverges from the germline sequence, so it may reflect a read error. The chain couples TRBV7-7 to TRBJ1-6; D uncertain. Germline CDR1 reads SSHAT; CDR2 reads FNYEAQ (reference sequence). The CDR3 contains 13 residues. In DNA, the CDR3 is TGTGCTAGCAGCTTGGATACTAATTCACCCCTCCACTTT. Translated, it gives CASSLDTNSPLHF.